This record covers a single T cell receptor beta chain. The CDR3 runs 15 residues. The germline V gene has CDR1 MNHNS and CDR2 SASEGT. The V gene end was trimmed by 2 bases and the J gene end by 9 bases; junction bases not matched to a gene: 10. The sample comes from a study of technical replicates of blood from several donors. TCRdb keeps only in-frame clones here, not all; method: immunoSEQ multiplex PCR. The repertoire holds about 61,000 clones, with 97% as singletons. The clonotype was recovered from a human donor in good health. The rearrangement uses TRBV6-1 and TRBJ1-5; 7 bases align to TRBD1. Material for sequencing was T cells isolated from PBMCs. The CDR3 loop is CASSESGQEQSPQHF. Here the CDR3 DNA reads TGTGCCAGCAGTGAAAGCGGACAGGAACAATCGCCCCAGCATTTT.